This entry lists 21 T cell receptor beta chains sequenced from one sample in a study of identifying expanded T cells in peripheral blood. Clones were sequenced by immunoSEQ multiplex PCR, and TCRdb holds only the in-frame ones, with some missing. The sample has more than 65,000 clones, approximately 91% seen once. Sample: blood. These TCRs come from a person aged 18 to 70 in good health.

The CDR3 region is CASSLGQGTEAFF. CDR3 nucleotides: TGTGCCAGCAGCCTTGGACAGGGGACTGAAGCTTTCTTT. This rearrangement joins TRBV7-2 to TRBJ1-1, with 9 bases matching TRBD1. The CDR3 runs 13 residues. The germline gives CDR1 SGHTA, CDR2 FQGNSA. V trimming: 5 bases; J trimming: 5 bases; junction bases outside the gene matches: 3.

The gene calls are TRBV5-8 and TRBJ2-4; D tentatively fits TRBD1 or TRBD2 (5 bases each). Germline V gene sequence: CDR1 SGHTS, CDR2 YDEGEE. With 4 bases removed from V and 1 base from J, the gap between germline ends came to 18 bases. The CDR3 consists of 17 residues. The CDR3 bases are TGTGCCAGCAGCCCCAACTGGGGCACGGGGGCCAAAAACATTCAGTACTTC. It yields the protein CASSPNWGTGAKNIQYF.

The chain employs TRBV5-6 and TRBJ2-5; possible D gene TRBD1, 5 bases. This CDR3 has 15 amino acids. Trimming took 1 base from V and 1 from J, leaving 11 bases between them. Looked up from germline, CDR1 is SGHDT and CDR2 is YYEEEE. This CDR3 is CASSLLQARQETQYF. The CDR3 DNA sequence: TGTGCCAGCAGCTTGTTACAGGCCCGCCAAGAGACCCAGTACTTC.

This clone was recorded a few times. V is TRBV7-2 and J is TRBJ1-3; tentative D call: TRBD1 (6 bases). The CDR3 runs to 16 residues. CDR1 is SGHTA and CDR2 is FQGNSA in the germline V gene. V shed 5 bases and J shed 4 bases, with 18 bases lying between them. CDR3 region: CASSQRGGGAGNTIYF. In nucleotides, the CDR3 is TGTGCCAGCAGCCAGCGCGGGGGGGGCGCAGGAAACACCATATATTTT.

J is TRBJ1-1 and V is TRBV5-1, with TRBD1 matching over 7 bases. The CDR3 length is 14 residues. Germline V CDR1 and CDR2: SGHRS, YFSETQ. V was pared by 0 bases and J by 4 bases, with 3 bases of the junction left unmatched. CDR3 amino acids: CASSLGQGGTEAFF. CDR3 DNA: TGCGCCAGCAGCTTGGGACAGGGCGGCACTGAAGCTTTCTTT.

The V and J genes are TRBV4-1 and TRBJ2-3, with 7 bases identical to TRBD1. After removal of 5 bases from V and 0 bases from J, the junction contained 8 bases not matched to a gene. Germline V gene data show CDR1 as MGHRA and CDR2 as YSYEKL. CDR3 length equals 16 residues. In DNA, the CDR3 is TGCGCCAGCAGCTCGGGACAGCGCTCTAGCACAGATACGCAGTATTTT. Protein sequence: CASSSGQRSSTDTQYF.

The chain has TRBV9 and TRBJ1-6; 8 bases match TRBD1. CDR1 and CDR2 (germline): SGDLS, YYNGEE. With V trimmed by 2 bases and J by 7 bases, 5 bases remained unmatched. The CDR3 has 15 amino acids. CDR3 region: CASSVGQGGNSPLHF. The CDR3 region has the DNA TGTGCCAGCAGCGTCGGACAGGGAGGAAATTCACCCCTCCACTTT.

This chain links TRBV15 with TRBJ1-2; D is undetermined. The CDR3 sequence is 14 residues long. V was shortened by 5 bases and J by 3 bases, with 13 bases between the two germline ends. Germline CDR1 and CDR2: LNHNV and YYDKDF (reference sequence). This chain's CDR3 is CATSSLRRDYGYTF. The CDR3 nucleotides read TGTGCCACCAGCTCGCTAAGGAGGGACTATGGCTACACCTTC.

This clone was seen once. This chain connects TRBV9 to TRBJ1-6; a possible D gene is TRBD1 (6 bases). Per the germline V gene, CDR1 is SGDLS and CDR2 is YYNGEE. V was trimmed by 0 bases and J by 7 bases, leaving 11 bases between them. CDR3 length: 15 residues. The CDR3 bases are TGTGCCAGCAGCGTAGGGTGGGGGGGCAATTCACCCCTCCACTTT. Its translation: CASSVGWGGNSPLHF.

The chain is built from TRBV7-9 and TRBJ2-7; possibly TRBD1 for D (5 bases). V was cut by 3 bases and J by 2 bases, with 8 bases left in between. The CDR3 loop spans 13 amino acids. Germline CDR1 SEHNR, CDR2 FQNEAQ (reference sequence). The CDR3 DNA sequence: TGTGCCAGCAGCTTCGTACAGGCCTACGAGCAGTACTTC. Its translation: CASSFVQAYEQYF.

The V and J genes are TRBV19 and TRBJ2-5; no clear D. This CDR3 is built from 14 residues. The germline CDR1 and CDR2 sequences are LNHDA and SQIVND (reference sequence). V shed 3 bases and J shed 0 bases, with 8 bases lying between them. The CDR3 sequence: CASSILPYQETQYF. The CDR3 DNA follows: TGTGCCAGTAGTATCCTACCGTACCAAGAGACCCAGTACTTC.

J is TRBJ1-6 and V is TRBV11-3; no definite D call. This CDR3 has 12 residues. V was clipped by 1 base and J by 9 bases, with 4 bases between them. In germline, CDR1 is SGHNT, CDR2 YENEEA. CDR3 sequence: CASSLGRSPLHF. CDR3 nucleotide sequence: TGTGCCAGCAGCTTAGGCCGTTCACCCCTCCACTTT.

The chain uses TRBV18 and TRBJ2-5; D not certain. Trimming took 1 base from V and 5 from J, leaving 8 bases between them. CDR1 and CDR2 (germline): KGHSH, LQKENI. The CDR3 totals 13 residues. CDR3 sequence reads: CASSPQGRETQYF. As DNA, the CDR3 is TGTGCCAGCTCACCACAGGGTCGGGAGACCCAGTACTTC.

CDR3 in DNA: TGTGCCAGCAGTTACTCGGGTGGGGGGCAAGAGACCCAGTACTTC. Amino acid sequence: CASSYSGGGQETQYF. The chain links TRBV6-6 to TRBJ2-5, with a weak D call TRBD2 (6 bases). The CDR3 consists of 15 residues. V was shortened by 0 bases and J by 2 bases, with 10 bases between the two germline ends. Germline lookup yields CDR1 MNHNY and CDR2 SVGAGI (reference sequence).

This chain joins TRBV21-1 and TRBJ2-7. TRBV21-1 is noted as a pseudogene. The length of the CDR3 is 13 residues. CDR3: CASSKGAVPGQYF. The CDR3 DNA sequence: TGTGCCAGCAGCAAAGGGGCGGTACCAGGTCAGTACTTC.

This chain links TRBV6-5 with TRBJ1-1, with a possible D match to TRBD1 (5 bases). The V and J ends lost 7 bases and 7 bases respectively, with 19 bases between them. The CDR3 sequence is 14 residues long. Germline CDR1 and CDR2: MNHEY and SVGAGI. The CDR3 sequence is CASNAWGGRGEAFF. The CDR3 DNA is TGTGCCAGCAACGCGTGGGGGGGAAGGGGTGAAGCTTTCTTT.

The gene calls are TRBV13 and TRBJ2-3; 9 bases align to TRBD2. The CDR3 is 19 residues long. Looked up from germline, CDR1 is PRHDT and CDR2 is FYEKMQ (reference sequence). J lost 4 bases, V lost 2 bases, and 16 bases had no gene match. Here the CDR3 reads CASSLNSGGGAFRADTQYF. In DNA, the CDR3 is TGTGCCAGCAGCTTAAATAGTGGCGGGGGGGCCTTTAGGGCAGATACGCAGTATTTT.

The J gene is TRBJ2-7, the V gene TRBV11-3, with 11 nucleotides matching TRBD2. With V trimmed by 5 bases and J by 3 bases, 3 bases remained unmatched. Germline CDR1 and CDR2: SGHNT and YENEEA. CDR3 length equals 14 residues. The CDR3 protein is CASSPGLADYEQYF. In DNA, the CDR3 is TGTGCCAGCAGCCCGGGACTAGCGGACTACGAGCAGTACTTC.

V is TRBV7-3 and J is TRBJ2-3; D is perhaps TRBD2 (5 bases). CDR1 is SGHTA, CDR2 FQGTGA, per germline. The CDR3 is 16 amino acids. Trimming stripped 1 base from V and 1 base from J, with 12 bases between. Here the CDR3 reads CASSLNGRVGTDTQYF. The CDR3 DNA reads TGTGCCAGCAGCTTAAACGGGCGGGTGGGCACAGATACGCAGTATTTT.

This chain connects TRBV7-2 to TRBJ1-2, with 8 bases that match TRBD1. Germline-derived CDR1 and CDR2 are SGHTA and FQGNSA. With 5 bases clipped from V and 4 bases from J, the junction kept 6 bases outside the gene matches. The CDR3 loop spans 14 amino acids. CDR3 sequence reads: CASSQNRGIYGYTF. The CDR3 DNA reads TGTGCCAGCAGCCAGAACAGGGGGATCTATGGCTACACCTTC. Filled out from reference TRBV7-2 and TRBJ1-2, the complete variable domain reads GAGVSQSPSNKVTEKGKDVELRCDPISGHTALYWYRQSLGQGLEFLIYFQGNSAPDKSGLPSDRFSAERTGGSVSTLTIQRTQQEDSAVYLCASSQNRGIYGYTFGSGTRLTVV.

The chain links TRBV2 to TRBJ2-7, with D perhaps given as TRBD1 or TRBD2 (6 bases each). Trimming took 3 bases from V and 0 from J, leaving 9 bases between them. CDR1 and CDR2 from the germline V gene are SNHLY and FYNNEI. The CDR3 totals 14 residues. CDR3 region: CASSERGASYEQYF. In DNA, the CDR3 is TGTGCCAGCAGTGAGAGGGGGGCCTCCTACGAGCAGTACTTC. The full variable domain, its missing parts supplied by reference TRBV2 and TRBJ2-7, is EPEVTQTPSHQVTQMGQEVILRCVPISNHLYFYWYRQILGQKVEFLVSFYNNEISEKSEIFDDQFSVERPDGSNFTLKIRSTKLEDSAMYFCASSERGASYEQYFGPGTRLTVT.